A selection of T cell receptor beta chains follows, all from one sample in a study of blood T cell dynamics during melanoma immunotherapy. Only in-frame clones appear in the TCRdb table, and some are missing; sequencing was by immunoSEQ multiplex PCR. This sample yields about 11,000 clones, of which just under 85% are seen a single time; about 14% belongs to the top ten. Material: blood, obtained from a patient treated with checkpoint blockade. These receptors all come from a human donor with melanoma. Both conserved end residues are part of each CDR3. D genes are given only for firm matches. The size entry is marked missing in some rows and otherwise reads once, few, many or a size class.

NA	TRBV2	NA	TRBJ2-3	CASRLQGSTDTQYF	TGTGCCAGCAGATTACAGGGTAGCACAGATACGCAGTATTTT
TRBD1	TRBV19	NA	TRBJ2-2	CASSTPGQPTGELFF	TGTGCCAGTAGTACCCCGGGACAGCCCACCGGGGAGCTGTTTTTT
NA	TRBV5-4	NA	TRBJ2-3	CASSFGGTTDTQYF	TGTGCCAGCAGCTTCGGGGGAACCACAGATACGCAGTATTTT
NA	TRBV2	NA	TRBJ1-2	CASSASRTSYGYTF	TGTGCCAGCAGTGCGAGTAGGACATCCTATGGCTACACCTTC
NA	TRBV30	NA	TRBJ2-7	CAWEYGGLYEQYF	TGTGCCTGGGAATACGGGGGGCTCTACGAGCAGTACTTC
NA	TRBV5-6	NA	TRBJ2-5	CASSLRTESQYF	TGTGCCAGCAGCTTGAGGACAGAGTCCCAGTACTTC
NA	TRBV27	NA	TRBJ2-2	CASRDPETGELFF	TGTGCCAGCAGGGATCCAGAGACCGGGGAGCTGTTTTTT
TRBD1	TRBV7-3	NA	TRBJ1-2	CASSLGGVRTGLVF	TGTGCCAGCAGCTTAGGAGGTGTAAGGACAGGGCTGGTGTTC
NA	TRBV19	NA	TRBJ1-2	CASSTRTEIYYGYTF	TGTGCCAGTAGTACTCGGACAGAAATATACTATGGCTACACCTTC
NA	TRBV9	NA	TRBJ1-1	CASSAGLEAPEAFF	TGTGCCAGCAGCGCCGGGTTAGAAGCCCCTGAAGCTTTCTTT
NA	TRBV7-9	few	TRBJ2-7	CASSLTGINEQYF	TGTGCCAGCAGCTTAACAGGGATCAACGAGCAGTACTTC
NA	TRBV11-3	NA	TRBJ1-1	CASSDLGGQHTEAFF	TGTGCCAGCAGCGATTTAGGGGGGCAACACACTGAAGCTTTCTTT
TRBD1	TRBV5-1	NA	TRBJ2-3	CASARGPDTQYF	TGCGCCAGCGCTAGGGGGCCGGATACGCAGTATTTT
NA	TRBV27	NA	TRBJ2-1	CASSWTENNEQFF	TGTGCCAGCAGTTGGACAGAGAACAATGAGCAGTTCTTC
TRBD2	TRBV11-2	NA	TRBJ2-3	CASSPRLAGGHTDTQYF	TGTGCCAGCAGCCCGAGACTAGCGGGGGGACACACAGATACGCAGTATTTT
NA	TRBV30	NA	TRBJ1-1	CACSPQPNTEAFF	TGTGCCTGTTCCCCACAGCCGAACACTGAAGCTTTCTTT
TRBD1	TRBV9	NA	TRBJ2-7	CASSVESTGGTYEQYF	TGTGCCAGCAGCGTAGAGTCGACAGGGGGGACCTACGAGCAGTACTTC
NA	TRBV6-5	NA	TRBJ1-1	CASSYSLPSNTEAFF	TGTGCCAGCAGTTACTCCCTACCCTCCAACACTGAAGCTTTCTTT
TRBD1	TRBV4-3	NA	TRBJ1-4	CASSRQGSEGKLFF	TGCGCCAGCAGCCGACAGGGCAGCGAGGGAAAACTGTTTTTT
NA	TRBV6-4	NA	TRBJ2-7	CASPDMGEQYF	TGTGCCAGCCCCGATATGGGGGAGCAGTACTTC
TRBD2	TRBV9	NA	TRBJ2-5	CASSVLPGTSGGEETQYF	TGTGCCAGCAGCGTCTTACCCGGGACTAGCGGGGGGGAAGAGACCCAGTACTTC
NA	TRBV19	NA	TRBJ1-2	CASSMIDRSYGYTF	TGTGCCAGTAGTATGATAGACAGATCCTATGGCTACACCTTC